These 13 T cell receptor beta chains share one sample of origin, sequenced in a study of response to subunit inactivated influenza vaccine. A single record per CDR3 protein comes from TCRdb applying MiXCR to the RT-PCR reads. The repertoire holds roughly 700,000 distinct CDR3 sequences, approximately 13% seen once, with 6% to 8% in the top ten. The sample in question was PBMCs from blood, obtained around 15 days before vaccination. The source is a man between 50 and 59 years old who received an inactivated influenza vaccine.

This clonotype has a handful of counts. The chain combines TRBV28 with TRBJ2-2; D call uncertain. Germline V lookup: CDR1 MDHEN, CDR2 SYDVKM. The germline V and J ends were trimmed by 3 bases and 1 base, with 9 bases remaining between them. The CDR3 has 15 amino acids. DNA for the CDR3: TGTGCCAGCAGTTTCTGGCAGCTGAACACCGGGGAGCTGTTTTTT. It specifies CASSFWQLNTGELFF.

This clonotype was observed a handful of times. The V call is TRBV2, the J call TRBJ2-3; 7 bases match TRBD2. This CDR3 is 12 amino acids long. CDR1 and CDR2 from the germline V gene are SNHLY and FYNNEI. V shed 1 base, J shed 11 bases, and the junction held 3 bases outside the gene matches. In DNA form, the CDR3 reads TGTGCCAGCAGTGAAGGCGGCGGGGGGCAGTATTTT. Translated: CASSEGGGGQYF.

This chain links TRBV27 with TRBJ2-4; 8 nucleotides match TRBD1. CDR3 length: 14 amino acids. Looked up from germline, CDR1 is MNHEY and CDR2 is SMNVEV (reference sequence). The trim removed 6 bases at V and 10 bases at J, leaving 11 bases unmatched. The CDR3 here is CASRGQGPIEIQYF. Written as DNA, the CDR3 is TGTGCCAGCAGAGGACAGGGCCCAATTGAGATTCAGTACTTC.

Only a few counts were recorded for this clonotype. The chain is built from TRBV28 and TRBJ1-3; tentatively, D is TRBD1 (5 bases). The CDR3 extends over 14 amino acids. Per germline, CDR1 MDHEN and CDR2 SYDVKM. V was cut by 6 bases and J by 0 bases, with 9 bases left in between. The CDR3 nucleotides read TGTGCCAGCAGAGCAGGGTTCTCTGGAAACACCATATATTTT. Protein sequence: CASRAGFSGNTIYF.

A remark on this clonotype: A much bigger clone sits one base away, suggesting this may be a read error. This chain links TRBV27 with TRBJ2-3; either TRBD1 or TRBD2 may fit D (6 bases each). The CDR3 is 15 residues long. Trimming stripped 6 bases from V and 1 base from J, with 14 bases between. Germline V lookup: CDR1 MNHEY, CDR2 SMNVEV (reference sequence). CDR3 residues: CASRLEGGRTDTQYF. The CDR3 DNA reads TGTGCCAGCAGGTTAGAGGGGGGCCGCACAGATACGCAGTATTTT.

This clonotype appeared a few times. V usage is TRBV20-1 and J usage is TRBJ1-2; D not resolved. The CDR3 has 13 amino acids. Germline V gene lookup returns CDR1 DFQATT and CDR2 SNEGSKA (reference sequence). V was cut by 6 bases and J by 5 bases, with 16 bases left in between. DNA of the CDR3: TGCAGTGCCGAACCGGGCGAATCGTATGGCTACACCTTC. It is translated as CSAEPGESYGYTF.

The chain couples TRBV20-1 to TRBJ2-7; no clear D. This CDR3 comprises 12 residues. The V gene's germline CDR1 is DFQATT and CDR2 SNEGSKA (reference sequence). Trimming removed 4 bases from V and 7 bases from J, with 14 bases in between. The CDR3: CSATSPPVEQYF. The CDR3 DNA is TGCAGTGCTACCTCCCCCCCGGTTGAGCAGTACTTC.

The rearrangement uses TRBV18 and TRBJ2-3; 14 nucleotides line up with TRBD2. CDR3 length equals 18 residues. CDR1 and CDR2 from the germline V gene are KGHSH and LQKENI. J lost 3 bases, V lost 3 bases, and 8 bases had no gene match. CDR3 nucleotide sequence: TGTGCCAGCTCACCCGGGACTAGCGGGAGATCGGGAACAGATACGCAGTATTTT. It is translated as CASSPGTSGRSGTDTQYF.

This clonotype was seen ten or more times. The rearrangement joins TRBV10-3 to TRBJ1-5, with D uncertain. The CDR3 extends over 12 amino acids. V shed 5 bases and J shed 5 bases, with 7 bases lying between them. CDR1 is ENHRY, CDR2 SYGVKD, per germline. In DNA form, the CDR3 reads TGTGCCATCAGTACAAATGATCAGCCCCAGCATTTT. This encodes CAISTNDQPQHF.

V usage is TRBV7-9 and J usage is TRBJ2-5; D might be TRBD1 (5 bases). Germline CDR1 reads SEHNR; CDR2 reads FQNEAQ (reference sequence). V lost 4 bases to trimming and J lost 5 bases, with 17 bases between them. The CDR3 spans 15 residues. The CDR3 sequence is CASSSSAGWLETQYF. CDR3 bases: TGTGCCAGCAGCTCCTCGGCAGGGTGGTTGGAGACCCAGTACTTC.

This clonotype was seen more than once but under ten times. The chain carries TRBV12-3 or TRBV12-4 and TRBJ1-1; 12 bases are shared with TRBD1. The CDR3 is 16 residues long. The J segment lost 8 bases and the V segment lost 6 bases, leaving 13 bases of the junction unmatched. The CDR3 sequence is CASSPGTGGFLAEAFF. For the CDR3, the DNA is TGTGCCAGCAGCCCCGGGACAGGGGGCTTTTTGGCCGAAGCTTTCTTT.

In its sample, this clonotype was seen a few times. The rearrangement joins TRBV6-5 to TRBJ1-1, with 7 nucleotides matching TRBD1. V was pared by 2 bases and J by 1 base, with 7 bases of the junction left unmatched. There are 16 residues in the CDR3. From germline, CDR1 is MNHEY and CDR2 SVGAGI. CDR3 sequence: CASSYTHGQANTEAFF. The CDR3, as DNA: TGTGCCAGCAGTTACACCCATGGACAGGCGAACACTGAAGCTTTCTTT.

Only a few counts were recorded for this clonotype. This rearrangement joins TRBV12-3 or TRBV12-4 to TRBJ2-3, with a tentative D call TRBD2 (5 bases). This CDR3 is 16 amino acids long. Trimming stripped 5 bases from V and 3 bases from J, with 18 bases between. CDR3 in DNA: TGTGCCAGCAGTCTTAGCGTCGCCCATGGTACAGATACGCAGTATTTT. Translating it yields CASSLSVAHGTDTQYF.